This note documents a single T cell receptor beta chain sequence. Method: immunoSEQ multiplex PCR; TCRdb's copy keeps in-frame clones and lacks some. This table holds around 67,000 clones, 87% found once. The data derive from a study of blood T cell repertoires in COVID-19. The overall study: Donors in the United States, Italy and Spain gave samples during acute or convalescent COVID-19.

The sample consisted of peripheral blood. This clonotype originated in a man between 45 and 60 years old with active COVID-19.

CDR3 nucleotides: TGTGCCAGCAGCCCCGGGGGGGCGGAAGAAAAACTGTTTTTT. Translated, it gives CASSPGGAEEKLFF. The chain employs TRBV6-2 or TRBV6-3 and TRBJ1-4; a weak D match, TRBD1 (6 bases). CDR1 is MNHEY, CDR2 SVGEGT, per germline. The CDR3 totals 14 residues. V lost 6 bases to trimming and J lost 8 bases, with 16 bases between them.